This T cell receptor beta chain was sequenced in a study of T cells in Graves' hyperthyroidism and ophthalmopathy. The investigators amplified TCR beta CDR3 regions from RNA transcripts. TCR CDR3 regions were first amplified by RT-PCR with HTBI primers. TCRdb reprocessed the multiplex PCR reads with MiXCR, giving one entry per CDR3 protein. The sample holds about 640,000 distinct CDR3 sequences, more than 20% seen once. Uncontrolled infection, other autoimmune disease, pregnancy or lactation barred patients from enrollment. The sequence was collected from a man aged 25-45 years with Graves' ophthalmopathy. What was sequenced was blood.

The CDR3 bases are TGTGCCAGCAGTTTAGGCCATGGTCTAGAGCAGTTCTTC. Protein: CASSLGHGLEQFF. The chain recombines TRBV27 with TRBJ2-1; no reliable D call. Germline assignment: CDR1 MNHEY and CDR2 SMNVEV (reference sequence). V shed 2 bases and J shed 10 bases, with 12 bases lying between them. There are 13 residues in the CDR3.